The next 12 T cell receptor beta chains were all read from a single sample in a study of human T cells and chemical hapten exposure. MiXCR, run by TCRdb on the RACE reads, gives a single entry per CDR3 protein. The sample has tens of thousands of distinct CDR3 sequences, around 10% seen once. Stated time point: patch test 2, 6 weeks after DPC sensitization. Regarding treatment: therapeutic diphenylcyclopropenone sensitization with weekly scalp DPC. This specimen consisted of whole blood, obtained in connection with sensitization to the hapten diphenylcyclopropenone (DPC). These receptors were taken from a young man with alopecia areata. Some clones in this sample may be carry-over from other donors' samples.

Only a few counts were recorded for this clonotype. V usage is TRBV20-1 and J usage is TRBJ1-2; the D gene is possibly TRBD1 (6 bases). Trimming left V 5 bases short and J 0 bases short, with 10 bases between. The germline gives CDR1 DFQATT, CDR2 SNEGSKA (reference sequence). The CDR3 runs to 13 residues. The CDR3 sequence is CSAHGGTNYGYTF. CDR3 nucleotides: TGCAGTGCTCACGGGGGCACTAACTATGGCTACACCTTC.

The table lists this clonotype with a few counts. The CDR3 here is CSVLNTEAFF. The CDR3 DNA reads as TGCAGCGTCCTAAACACTGAAGCTTTCTTT. This rearrangement joins TRBV29-1 to TRBJ1-1; D unresolved. V was clipped by 6 bases and J by 2 bases, with 4 bases between them. The CDR3 length is 10 residues. Germline lookup yields CDR1 SQVTM and CDR2 ANQGSEA. Based on the CDR3 plus reference TRBV29-1 and TRBJ1-1, the full variable domain is SAVISQKPSRDICQRGTSLTIQCQVDSQVTMMFWYRQQPGQSLTLIATANQGSEATYESGFVIDKFPISRPNLTFSTLTVSNMSPEDSSIYLCSVLNTEAFFGQGTRLTVV.

The J gene is TRBJ1-1, the V gene TRBV4-3, with D perhaps matching TRBD1 (5 bases). Germline CDR1 is LGHNA and CDR2 is YSLEER. The CDR3 length is 22 residues. V shed 0 bases and J shed 3 bases, with 32 bases lying between them. CDR3 region: CASSQDKSSGQGPSLTDTEAFF. The CDR3, as DNA: TGCGCCAGCAGCCAAGATAAGAGTAGCGGGCAGGGACCTTCTTTGACGGACACTGAAGCTTTCTTT.

At least ten counts were recorded for this clonotype. The rearrangement links TRBV4-2 to TRBJ2-6; 7 bases align to TRBD1. This CDR3 is built from 17 residues. Germline CDR1 reads LGHNA; CDR2 reads YNFKEQ. Trimming at V came to 4 bases and at J to 0 bases, leaving 6 bases not matched to a gene. The DNA for the CDR3 is TGTGCCAGCAGCCCCCCGGGACAGTTCTCTGGGGCCAACGTCCTGACTTTC. This gives the protein CASSPPGQFSGANVLTF.

V usage is TRBV2 and J usage is TRBJ2-1; tentatively, D is TRBD2 (6 bases). Germline loops: CDR1 SNHLY, CDR2 FYNNEI. The CDR3 runs 15 residues. V was pared by 6 bases and J by 3 bases, with 15 bases between. In DNA, the CDR3 is TGTGCCAGCAGCTTGCCGGGACTGTACTACAATGAGCAGTTCTTC. Protein: CASSLPGLYYNEQFF.

Only a few counts were recorded for this clonotype. This chain links TRBV18 with TRBJ1-2, with 7 positions matching TRBD1. With V trimmed by 0 bases and J by 7 bases, 8 bases remained unmatched. Germline V CDR1 and CDR2: KGHSH, LQKENI. The CDR3 totals 15 residues. CDR3 sequence reads: CASSPPGQNFGGYTF. The CDR3 coding sequence is TGTGCCAGCTCACCACCGGGACAGAATTTCGGTGGCTACACCTTC.

This clonotype has a handful of counts. Here the CDR3 DNA reads TGCGCCAGCAGCTTAAGATTTGGACAGGGGAACACCGGGGAGCTGTTTTTT. Translation: CASSLRFGQGNTGELFF. The V and J genes are TRBV5-1 and TRBJ2-2; TRBD1 matches at 8 bases. CDR3 size: 17 residues. Trimming cost V 2 bases and J 1 base; bases outside gene matches: 7. The V gene's germline CDR1 is SGHRS and CDR2 YFSETQ.

This clonotype appeared many times. The chain employs TRBV28 and TRBJ2-7; D is perhaps TRBD2 (6 bases). Germline V gene sequence: CDR1 MDHEN, CDR2 SYDVKM. CDR3 length: 15 amino acids. Between the trimmed V and J ends, which lost 5 bases and 3 bases, there was a span of 17 bases. CDR3 nucleotide sequence: TGTGCCAGCAGTATCGGGCTCGGAGGGGTCTACGAGCAGTACTTC. It yields the protein CASSIGLGGVYEQYF.

This clonotype has a count of ten or more. Sequence at one end of the junction differs from germline and may be a read error. The chain combines TRBV27 with TRBJ1-1; 9 bases align to TRBD1. From germline, CDR1 is MNHEY and CDR2 SMNVEV (reference sequence). This CDR3 region has 14 residues. CDR3 amino acids: CASSSQSRDRAPTF. In DNA, the CDR3 is TGTGCCAGCAGTTCCCAAAGCCGGGACAGGGCCCCTACCTTT.

This clonotype was counted only a few times. V usage is TRBV9 and J usage is TRBJ2-3, with a tentative D call TRBD2 (6 bases). CDR3 size: 15 residues. V shed 3 bases and J shed 2 bases, with 13 bases lying between them. Germline values: CDR1 SGDLS, CDR2 YYNGEE. The CDR3, as DNA: TGTGCCAGCAGCGCGGGAGCAGGGTACACAGATACGCAGTATTTT. Translating it yields CASSAGAGYTDTQYF.

This clonotype was counted at least ten times. The V gene is TRBV7-8, the J gene TRBJ2-5; maybe TRBD2 (6 bases). The CDR3 spans 16 residues. Germline CDR1 is SGHVS and CDR2 is FQNEAQ. Trimming took 2 bases from V and 5 from J, leaving 18 bases between them. CDR3 sequence: CASSLKRAAGLETQYF. The CDR3, as DNA: TGTGCCAGCAGCTTAAAAAGGGCCGCGGGGCTCGAGACCCAGTACTTC.

This clonotype came up many times. The chain has TRBV7-6 and TRBJ2-2, with 9 bases identical to TRBD1. The ends lost 5 bases at V and 5 bases at J; junction bases unmatched: 12. Germline CDR1 SGHVS, CDR2 FNYEAQ. The CDR3 has 17 residues. The CDR3 nucleotides are TGTGCCAGCAGCACCCGGTGGACAGGGGAAGGTACCGGGGAGCTGTTTTTT. Translating it yields CASSTRWTGEGTGELFF.